The present T cell receptor beta chain was sequenced within a study of blood T cell repertoires in COVID-19. Trimming left V 0 bases short and J 7 bases short, with 15 bases between. The germline gives CDR1 LNHNV, CDR2 YYDKDF (reference sequence). CDR3 size: 16 residues. Per the study methods: Amplifying reference gene primers gave estimates of nucleated cell counts. Measured with immunoSEQ multiplex PCR; TCRdb has only the in-frame clones, and not every one. The D gene and trimming were derived from the DNA, and the V and J assignments and clone size from that table. The sample shows 9,500 to 15,000 clones, approximately 79% of them seen only once.

The sequencing sample was made of peripheral blood. The V and J genes are TRBV15 and TRBJ1-4; weak D call: TRBD1 (6 bases). The receptor was derived from a human donor in a cohort sampled during active COVID-19. The CDR3 bases are TGTGCCACCAGCAGAGAAGGGGGGGTATTGGGTGAAAAACTGTTTTTT. This translates into CATSREGGVLGEKLFF.